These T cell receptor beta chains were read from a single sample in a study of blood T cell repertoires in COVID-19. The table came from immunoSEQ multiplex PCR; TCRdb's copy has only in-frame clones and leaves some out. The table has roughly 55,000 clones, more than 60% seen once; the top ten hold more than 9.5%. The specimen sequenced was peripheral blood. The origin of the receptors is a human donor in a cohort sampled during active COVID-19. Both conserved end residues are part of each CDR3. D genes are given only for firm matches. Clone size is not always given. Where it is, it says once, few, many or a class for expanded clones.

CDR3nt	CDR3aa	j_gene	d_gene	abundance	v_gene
TGTGCCAGCAGCCTCGGACAGAACACCGGGGAGCTGTTTTTT	CASSLGQNTGELFF	TRBJ2-2	.	.	TRBV14
TGTGCCAGCGGGACAGGGAATGGGGAGCAGTACTTC	CASGTGNGEQYF	TRBJ2-7	TRBD1	few	TRBV2
TGCGCCAGCACCCCCAGGGGACACACCGGGGAGCTGTTTTTT	CASTPRGHTGELFF	TRBJ2-2	.	.	TRBV5-1
TGTGCCAGCAGCCAATCGAACAGCGGGGGAAAACTGTTTTTT	CASSQSNSGGKLFF	TRBJ1-4	.	.	TRBV3-1/TRBV3-2
TGTGCCAGCAGTTTTAGCGGGAGTGCAGCCGAGCAGTACTTC	CASSFSGSAAEQYF	TRBJ2-7	TRBD2	.	TRBV27
TGTGCCAGCAGCAACCCGACAGGGAGCAATGAAAAACTGTTTTTT	CASSNPTGSNEKLFF	TRBJ1-4	TRBD1	.	TRBV11-2
TGTGCCAGCAGCTTCGGTATAGCGGGAGTGGAAGAGCAGTTCTTC	CASSFGIAGVEEQFF	TRBJ2-1	TRBD2	.	TRBV7-6
TGTGCCAGCAGCCAAGAATGGTCCAGCGGGAGGTCCGATACGCAGTATTTT	CASSQEWSSGRSDTQYF	TRBJ2-3	TRBD2	.	TRBV14
TGTGCCAGCAGCGTTGACATGGGCCCCGAGCAGTACTTC	CASSVDMGPEQYF	TRBJ2-7	.	few	TRBV9
TGTGCCAGCAGCTGGGACAGGGGCCAAGAGACCCAGTACTTC	CASSWDRGQETQYF	TRBJ2-5	TRBD1	.	TRBV6-2/TRBV6-3
TGTGCCAGCAGCTTAACTGGGACAGGTTCTATGTTCAAAGCTTTCTTT	CASSLTGTGSMFKAFF	TRBJ1-1	TRBD1	.	TRBV7-2
TGTGCCAGCAGCTTAGACTTCCCTTCCTTCTCCTACGAGCAGTACTTC	CASSLDFPSFSYEQYF	TRBJ2-7	.	.	TRBV11-2
TGTGCCAGCAGTGACCCGGGACTAGCGTTCAACAATGAGCAGTTCTTC	CASSDPGLAFNNEQFF	TRBJ2-1	TRBD2	.	TRBV6-2/TRBV6-3
TGTGCCAGCAGCCCAAGGAGCGGGAGGGCCCAAAACGAGCAGTACTTC	CASSPRSGRAQNEQYF	TRBJ2-7	TRBD2	once	TRBV7-2
TGTGCCAGTAGTATAGGAGCACTCCTGGATGGCTACACCTTC	CASSIGALLDGYTF	TRBJ1-2	.	.	TRBV19
TGTGCCTGGAGTGTAGATGCGGGGAATCAGCCCCAGCATTTT	CAWSVDAGNQPQHF	TRBJ1-5	.	few	TRBV30
TGTGCCAGCAGTACGGGGGGCAGGTTCTCTGGAAACACCATATATTTT	CASSTGGRFSGNTIYF	TRBJ1-3	.	.	TRBV28
TGCGCCAGCAGCTTTGGTGCTCCAGGTCGAAACACTGAAGCTTTCTTT	CASSFGAPGRNTEAFF	TRBJ1-1	.	.	TRBV5-1
TGTGCCAGCAGCCTTGGGGCAGGAAAGAGAAACACCATATATTTT	CASSLGAGKRNTIYF	TRBJ1-3	.	.	TRBV5-6
TGTGCCAGCAGTTTATTGGGACAGTCAAAACTCGAGCAGTACTTC	CASSLLGQSKLEQYF	TRBJ2-7	TRBD1	.	TRBV28
TGCGCCACCAGTCGGGGAGAACTCTATGGCTACACCTTC	CATSRGELYGYTF	TRBJ1-2	.	once	TRBV4-1
TGTGCCAGCAGCCGACTTCGGAGCGGGAGAGGTTCCTACAATGAGCAGTTCTTC	CASSRLRSGRGSYNEQFF	TRBJ2-1	TRBD2	few	TRBV3-1/TRBV3-2
TGCCGGGTGGCTTCGAACACTGAAGCTTTCTTT	CRVASNTEAFF	TRBJ1-1	.	.	TRBV28
TGTGCCAGCAGCCCCCGACTAGCGGGAGTCACCGGGGAGCTGTTTTTT	CASSPRLAGVTGELFF	TRBJ2-2	TRBD2	few	TRBV9
TGTGCCACCAAACAGGGGTCGTCCTACGAGCAGTACTTC	CATKQGSSYEQYF	TRBJ2-7	TRBD1	.	TRBV19
TGTGCCAGCAGGGGGACAGGGAGCGGAAAACTGTTTTTT	CASRGTGSGKLFF	TRBJ1-4	TRBD1	.	TRBV28
TGTGCCAGCAGCCAACCCCGGACAGAACCTTGGCACACCATATATTTT	CASSQPRTEPWHTIYF	TRBJ1-3	.	.	TRBV28
TGTGCCAGCAGCACGGGCCTCCTTCAGGGCTATGGCTACACCTTC	CASSTGLLQGYGYTF	TRBJ1-2	.	.	TRBV7-9
TGTGCCAGCTCCCCCGGGATCGGATCTAATGAAAAACTGTTTTTT	CASSPGIGSNEKLFF	TRBJ1-4	.	few	TRBV6-5
TGCGCCAGCAGTGAGTGGGCTAGCGGGAGTACAGATACGCAGTATTTT	CASSEWASGSTDTQYF	TRBJ2-3	TRBD2	once	TRBV10-1
TGTGCCAGCACTCCTGGGGGGGGGAATGGCGACATTCAGTACTTC	CASTPGGGNGDIQYF	TRBJ2-4	TRBD2	.	TRBV28
TGTGCCAGCAGTGACACTGCGGGCGCGAACACCGGGGAGCTGTTTTTT	CASSDTAGANTGELFF	TRBJ2-2	.	.	TRBV2
TGTGCCAGCAGCCAATCGAACCCCCGGACACGTAGCAATCAGCCCCAGCATTTT	CASSQSNPRTRSNQPQHF	TRBJ1-5	.	.	TRBV16
TGTGCCAGCAGCTTTGGGGGGACGCAAGAGACCCAGTACTTC	CASSFGGTQETQYF	TRBJ2-5	.	.	TRBV7-8
TGTGCCAGCAGCCAAGATCACCTAGCGGGAGGGCCCACCGGGGAGCTGTTTTTT	CASSQDHLAGGPTGELFF	TRBJ2-2	TRBD2	once	TRBV3-1/TRBV3-2
TGTGCCAGCAGTGGCCGGGGAGCTAACTATGGCTACACCTTC	CASSGRGANYGYTF	TRBJ1-2	.	few	TRBV28
TGCAGTGCTAGTGTGGGGACAGGCGGAAACACCATATATTTT	CSASVGTGGNTIYF	TRBJ1-3	TRBD1	.	TRBV20-1